This T cell receptor (beta chain) came from a study of cytomegalovirus exposure and HLA in healthy donors. General observations from the study: Listed as cytomegalovirus-associated were 150 to 200 TCR beta chains. First-cohort TCR clusters were later found to tend to co-occur in the 120 or so validation repertoires. Cytomegalovirus status was reportedly diagnosed by the classifier with high specificity and sensitivity.

TCRdb's copy holds only in-frame clones and misses some; the assay was immunoSEQ multiplex PCR. This sample yields fewer than 150,000 clones, of which around nine tenths are seen a single time; around 10% belongs to the top ten. Concerning this clone: Its antigen is not identified.

Germline-derived CDR1 and CDR2 are LGHNT and FRNRAP. The CDR3 has 16 residues. V was cut by 2 bases and J by 3 bases, with 14 bases left in between. Sequencing input: PBMCs. This receptor was obtained from a man between 18 and 35 years old in good health and CMV-seropositive. This chain connects TRBV12-5 to TRBJ2-1; D gene uncertain. CDR3 in DNA: TGTGCTAGTGGTTTGTTTGTCCGATTCGGCTACAATGAGCAGTTCTTC. It specifies CASGLFVRFGYNEQFF.